A selection of T cell receptor beta chains follows, all from one sample in a study of shared T cell receptors in the human thymus. TCRdb keeps only in-frame clones here, not all; method: immunoSEQ multiplex PCR. The sample lists approximately 760,000 clones; around 85% were seen once. The same data also went into a second study, on human thymus T cells.

The sequencing sample was made of thymocytes. The receptors here all came from a girl under three years old with a congenital heart defect. Each CDR3 is given with its conserved first and last residue. The D gene is left open where the match is weak. Only part of the rows carry a size: once, few, many, or a class if the clone is expanded.

D gene	clone size	V gene	J gene	CDR3 protein	CDR3 DNA
TRBD1	once	TRBV28	TRBJ1-6	CASSLGTGLNSPLHF	TGTGCCAGCAGTTTAGGGACAGGGCTTAATTCACCCCTCCACTTT
TRBD2	once	TRBV5-6	TRBJ2-1	CASSPGLADNEQFF	TGTGCCAGCAGCCCGGGACTAGCGGACAATGAGCAGTTCTTC
NA	NA	TRBV5-4	TRBJ1-2	CASSPDRGEGYTF	TGTGCCAGCAGCCCGGACAGAGGAGAGGGCTACACCTTC
NA	NA	TRBV18	TRBJ1-5	CASSERAVTQPQHF	TGTGCCAGCTCGGAGAGGGCAGTAACCCAGCCCCAGCATTTT
TRBD2	NA	TRBV2	TRBJ2-1	CASSVAAGPYNEQFF	TGTGCCAGCAGTGTGGCAGCGGGGCCCTACAATGAGCAGTTCTTC
NA	NA	TRBV10-3	TRBJ2-5	CAIKSPGQSGETQYF	TGTGCCATCAAGTCTCCCGGACAGTCGGGGGAGACCCAGTACTTC
NA	few	TRBV5-6	TRBJ1-2	CASSPRQVRNGYTF	TGTGCCAGCAGCCCCCGTCAGGTTAGGAATGGCTACACCTTC
TRBD1	once	TRBV30	TRBJ2-2	CAWAWWGQGHTGELFF	TGTGCCTGGGCTTGGTGGGGACAGGGACACACCGGGGAGCTGTTTTTT
TRBD1	NA	TRBV19	TRBJ1-3	CASNLQGASSGNTIYF	TGTGCCAGTAACCTACAGGGGGCGAGCTCTGGAAACACCATATATTTT
NA	NA	TRBV7-9	TRBJ1-2	CASISDSGGYTF	TGTGCCAGCATCTCGGACAGCGGTGGCTACACCTTC
NA	NA	TRBV10-3	TRBJ2-3	CAISDGEGGVTDTQYF	TGTGCCATCAGTGACGGGGAGGGGGGGGTAACAGATACGCAGTATTTT
TRBD1	NA	TRBV6-5	TRBJ2-5	CASSYPGQGAVETQYF	TGTGCCAGCAGTTATCCGGGACAGGGGGCCGTCGAGACCCAGTACTTC
TRBD2	NA	TRBV10-3	TRBJ2-1	CAISEAPSGGLAFWFF	TGTGCCATCAGTGAGGCCCCTAGCGGGGGGCTCGCTTTTTGGTTCTTC
TRBD1	few	TRBV5-8	TRBJ2-7	CASSCRASTGNHHEQYF	TGTGCCAGCAGCTGCAGGGCCTCGACAGGGAATCACCACGAGCAGTACTTC
TRBD1	NA	TRBV7-2	TRBJ2-7	CASSLGDRGPSGAYEQYF	TGTGCCAGCAGCTTAGGGGACAGGGGGCCGTCCGGGGCTTACGAGCAGTACTTC
NA	few	TRBV19	TRBJ2-4	CASSTRLAKNIQYF	TGTGCCAGTAGTACCAGGTTAGCCAAAAACATTCAGTACTTC
TRBD2	NA	TRBV4-3	TRBJ2-1	CASSQEPVAGNYNEQFF	TGCGCCAGCAGCCAAGAACCAGTAGCGGGGAACTACAATGAGCAGTTCTTC
TRBD2	NA	TRBV7-8	TRBJ2-1	CASSPQTSGGAVEQFF	TGTGCCAGCAGCCCCCAGACTAGCGGGGGGGCCGTTGAGCAGTTCTTC
NA	NA	TRBV9	TRBJ1-2	CASSVKERELHLYGYTF	TGTGCCAGCAGCGTCAAGGAAAGAGAACTACACCTCTATGGCTACACCTTC
NA	NA	TRBV7-9	TRBJ2-3	CASNERITDTQYF	TGTGCCAGCAATGAGCGGATCACAGATACGCAGTATTTT
NA	NA	TRBV28	TRBJ2-7	CASRSTGYEQYF	TGTGCCAGCAGATCTACAGGGTACGAGCAGTACTTC
NA	NA	TRBV19	TRBJ1-2	CASSMGGDNYGYTF	TGTGCCAGTAGTATGGGGGGGGACAACTATGGCTACACCTTC
NA	NA	TRBV9	TRBJ2-3	CASQRPGDTDTQYF	TGTGCCAGCCAACGTCCGGGGGACACAGATACGCAGTATTTT
NA	NA	TRBV18	TRBJ2-5	CASSPRGRGETQYF	TGTGCCAGCTCACCCAGGGGCCGAGGGGAGACCCAGTACTTC
NA	NA	TRBV7-9	TRBJ2-7	CASSHGGGSSEQYF	TGTGCCAGCAGCCACGGGGGTGGGAGCTCCGAGCAGTACTTC
NA	NA	TRBV6-1	TRBJ1-2	CASSDSEDGYTF	TGTGCCAGCAGTGACTCAGAGGATGGCTACACCTTC
TRBD1	NA	TRBV7-2	TRBJ2-7	CATSPTKTGVYEQYF	TGTGCCACCTCCCCTACCAAAACAGGGGTCTACGAGCAGTACTTC
NA	NA	TRBV5-1	TRBJ1-1	CASSLEKGSGTGTEAFF	TGCGCCAGCAGCTTGGAGAAGGGCAGCGGGACGGGCACTGAAGCTTTCTTT
TRBD1	NA	TRBV29-1	TRBJ1-1	CSAGAGQGSRNTEAFF	TGCAGCGCCGGGGCGGGACAGGGGAGTAGGAACACTGAAGCTTTCTTT
TRBD1	NA	TRBV4-1	TRBJ1-4	CASSQDKNQTGTVNEKLFF	TGCGCCAGCAGCCAAGATAAAAATCAGACCGGGACAGTTAATGAAAAACTGTTTTTT
NA	NA	TRBV6-5	TRBJ2-2	CASSYSQTGNTGELFF	TGTGCCAGCAGTTACTCCCAGACAGGGAACACCGGGGAGCTGTTTTTT
NA	NA	TRBV11-2	TRBJ2-2	CASSSMGATSNTGELFF	TGTGCCAGCAGCTCGATGGGGGCCACGTCGAACACCGGGGAGCTGTTTTTT